This T cell receptor (beta chain) derives from a study of shared clonotypes between healthy human individuals. Study as a whole: Sampling drew on donors who were two women and a few men aged 18 to 49.

Notes on this clone: Antigen: not known.

CD4+ cells underwent separation, giving CD45RA+ naive and CD45RA-negative memory subsets. CDR1 and CDR2 (germline): SGDLS, YYNGEE. Trimming stripped 0 bases from V and 2 bases from J, with 12 bases between. The CDR3 has 15 amino acids. Findings of the study overall: There were few donors, and this limited the genetic and exposure-history diversity represented. Clonotypes which were not shared had lower generation probabilities than clonotypes that all four donors shared.

The protocol was immunoSEQ multiplex PCR, while the TCRdb copy is restricted to in-frame clones and leaves out a portion. This table has roughly 2.6 million clones, approximately 90% appearing once. The origin of this receptor is a man aged 18 to 29 in good health. This chain uses TRBV9 with TRBJ2-7; D is perhaps TRBD1 or TRBD2 (5 bases each). The sample comprised naive CD4+ T cells sorted from blood. The subset denotes: CD45RA+ positively selected. The CDR3 bases are TGTGCCAGCAGCGTAGATGGGGGTCAACCCTACGAGCAGTACTTC. Amino acid sequence: CASSVDGGQPYEQYF.